The sequence of this T cell receptor (beta chain) was determined in a study of T cells in Graves' hyperthyroidism and ophthalmopathy. Study observations and caveats: Ophthalmopathy could be told apart from stable hyperthyroidism with a 13 V-J model.

The CDR3 has 16 residues. CDR1 and CDR2 from the germline V gene are LGHDT and YNNKEL (reference sequence). V trimming: 4 bases; J trimming: 3 bases; junction bases outside the gene matches: 8. TCR beta CDR3 sequences were amplified from RNA transcripts. TCR CDR3 regions were first amplified by RT-PCR with HTBI primers. TCRdb re-derived calls from the multiplex PCR reads in MiXCR, one entry per CDR3 protein. The data show approximately 360,000 distinct CDR3 sequences, more than 20% seen once. Only a few counts were recorded for this clonotype. Its antigen is unknown. Sequencing input: blood. V usage is TRBV3-1 and J usage is TRBJ2-1; 8 bases line up with TRBD2. The sequence came from a man over 45 with Graves' hyperthyroidism. CDR3: CASSPAGAGGYNEQFF. CDR3 DNA: TGTGCCAGCAGCCCCGCCGGCGCGGGAGGCTACAATGAGCAGTTCTTC.